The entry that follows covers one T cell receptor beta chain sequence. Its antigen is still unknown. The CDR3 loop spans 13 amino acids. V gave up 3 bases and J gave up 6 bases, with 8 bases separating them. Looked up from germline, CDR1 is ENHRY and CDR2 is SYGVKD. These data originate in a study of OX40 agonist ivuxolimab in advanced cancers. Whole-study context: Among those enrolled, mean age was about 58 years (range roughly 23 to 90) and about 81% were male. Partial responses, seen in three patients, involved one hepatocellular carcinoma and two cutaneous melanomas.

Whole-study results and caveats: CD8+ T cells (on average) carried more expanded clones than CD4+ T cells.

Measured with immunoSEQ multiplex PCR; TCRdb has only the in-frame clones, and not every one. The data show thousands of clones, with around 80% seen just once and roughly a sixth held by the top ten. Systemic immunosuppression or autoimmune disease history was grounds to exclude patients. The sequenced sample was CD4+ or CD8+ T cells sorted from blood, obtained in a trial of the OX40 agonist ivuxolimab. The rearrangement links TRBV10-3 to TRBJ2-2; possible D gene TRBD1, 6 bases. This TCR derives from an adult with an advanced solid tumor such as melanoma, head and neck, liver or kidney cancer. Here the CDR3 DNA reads TGTGCCATCAGTGAAAAGGGGGCCGGGGAGCTGTTTTTT. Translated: CAISEKGAGELFF.